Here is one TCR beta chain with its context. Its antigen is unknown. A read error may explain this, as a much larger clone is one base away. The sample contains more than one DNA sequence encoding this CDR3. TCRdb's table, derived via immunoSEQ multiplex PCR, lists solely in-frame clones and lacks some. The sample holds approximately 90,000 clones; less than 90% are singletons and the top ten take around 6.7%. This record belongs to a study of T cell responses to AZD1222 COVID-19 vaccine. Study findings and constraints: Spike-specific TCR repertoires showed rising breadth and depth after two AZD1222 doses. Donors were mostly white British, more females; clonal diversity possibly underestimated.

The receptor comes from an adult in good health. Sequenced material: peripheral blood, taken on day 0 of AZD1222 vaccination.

The CDR3 loop is CASSLAGLAGVTGELFF. The CDR3 DNA follows: TGTGCCAGCAGCTTAGCTGGTCTAGCGGGAGTCACCGGGGAGCTGTTTTTT. The J gene is TRBJ2-2, the V gene TRBV11-1; 10 nucleotides agree with TRBD2. CDR1 SGHAT and CDR2 FQDESV come from the germline V gene (reference sequence). V trimming: 0 bases; J trimming: 4 bases; junction bases outside the gene matches: 5. The length of the CDR3 is 17 residues.